The 2 T cell receptor beta chains reported below all come from one sample, sequenced in a study of shared clonotypes between healthy human individuals (TCRdb year 2020). CD8 naive samples consisted of CD45RO-negative cells that were positively selected for CCR7, yielding a CD45RA+CCR7+ population without TemRA cells. The library was prepared using the immunoSEQ multiplex PCR assay. TCRdb carries this immuneACCESS record with in-frame sequences only. Its versions omit some clonotypes, under half of them owing to an unresolved V gene in the studies checked, with the rest unexplained. In this sample the table shows over 2 million clones, about 95% of which occur a single time. Roughly 1.1% of the sample comes from the top ten. The sample comprised naive CD8+ T cells sorted from blood. What this sample's cell subset or site label stands for: CD45RA+CCR7+. The receptors here all came from a man aged 18 to 29 in good health.

Regarding this clone: A far larger clone is one base from this, pointing to a likely read error. This CDR3 is CASSLAGDTAYEQYF. The CDR3 DNA sequence: TGTGCCAGCAGCCTCGCGGGGGATACCGCCTACGAGCAGTACTTC. This sequence joins TRBV7-2 and TRBJ2-7, with TRBD2 identical over 7 bases. This CDR3 is 15 amino acids long. With V trimmed by 5 bases and J by 2 bases, 9 bases remained unmatched. Looked up from germline, CDR1 is SGHTA and CDR2 is FQGNSA.

This clone was found once. The chain is built from TRBV5-4 and TRBJ2-7; 8 nucleotides line up with TRBD1. The germline CDR1 and CDR2 sequences are SGHNT and YYREEE (reference sequence). The junction had 9 bases not matched to a gene; V was cut back by 4 bases and J by 3 bases. CDR3 length: 15 amino acids. The CDR3: CASSRPETGDYEQYF. The CDR3 nucleotides read TGTGCCAGCAGCCGTCCCGAGACAGGGGACTACGAGCAGTACTTC.